This T cell receptor beta chain was recorded in a study of T-cell memory formation after mild COVID-19. V was cut by 5 bases and J by 0 bases, with 12 bases left in between. Germline V gene data show CDR1 as MNHEY and CDR2 as SVGAGI. The CDR3 has 15 residues. Study-level findings and limits: Among contracting clones, CD4+ were mainly CM/EM and CD8+ enriched in EMRA.

This clonotype showed up just a few times. Its matching antigen is unknown. Constant-segment-primed 5'RACE gave TCR alpha and TCR beta cDNA libraries with sample barcodes and UMIs. From the 5' RACE reads, TCRdb called clonotypes with MiXCR, one entry per CDR3 protein. The sample has more than 400,000 distinct CDR3 sequences; 18% are singletons. This receptor was identified in an adult woman who had mild COVID-19 (a few samples of this study predate the infection). Cell type and time point are not known. V usage is TRBV6-5 and J usage is TRBJ2-3, with a possible D match to TRBD1 (5 bases). Sequencing used PBMCs or a T cell subset sorted from them (not recorded which). CDR3 nucleotides: TGTGCCAGCAGTGCCAGGGTAGATAGCACAGATACGCAGTATTTT. It specifies CASSARVDSTDTQYF.